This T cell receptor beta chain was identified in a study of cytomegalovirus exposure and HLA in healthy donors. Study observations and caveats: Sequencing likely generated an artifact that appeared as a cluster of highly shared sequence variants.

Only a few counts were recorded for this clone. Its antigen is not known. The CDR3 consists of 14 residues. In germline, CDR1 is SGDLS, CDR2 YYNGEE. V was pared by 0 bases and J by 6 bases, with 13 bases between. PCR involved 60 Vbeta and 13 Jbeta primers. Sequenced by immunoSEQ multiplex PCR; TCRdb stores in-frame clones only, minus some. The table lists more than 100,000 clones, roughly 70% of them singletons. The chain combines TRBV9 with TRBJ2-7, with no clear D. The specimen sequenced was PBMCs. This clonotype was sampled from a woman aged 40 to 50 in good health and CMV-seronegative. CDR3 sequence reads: CASSVGLAPSEQYF. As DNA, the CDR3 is TGTGCCAGCAGCGTAGGATTAGCACCAAGCGAGCAGTACTTC.